This is a list of T cell receptor beta chains from one sample in a study of blood T cell repertoires in COVID-19. The method was immunoSEQ multiplex PCR; TCRdb's version includes in-frame clones alone and lacks a portion of them. The repertoire consists of just over 60,000 clones, with approximately 79% occurring once and the leading ten covering about a fifth. Sequenced sample: peripheral blood. All receptors come from a woman older than 75 with active or convalescent COVID-19. The CDR3 runs from the conserved cysteine through the conserved F or W. D genes are given only for firm matches. The size field is filled for only some rows; it gives once, few, many or a size class.

.,TRBJ1-4,TRBV27,TRBD1,CASPGQVNEKLFF,TGTGCCAGTCCGGGACAGGTTAATGAAAAACTGTTTTTT
.,TRBJ2-3,TRBV4-2,TRBD2,CASSLGLAGGKRTDTQYF,TGTGCCAGCAGCCTTGGACTAGCGGGGGGGAAACGAACAGATACGCAGTATTTT
.,TRBJ1-4,TRBV6-5,.,CASSPVGPTNEKLFF,TGTGCCAGCAGCCCGGTGGGCCCTACTAATGAAAAACTGTTTTTT
.,TRBJ1-2,TRBV7-9,.,CASSLETGLHGYTF,TGTGCCAGCAGCTTAGAAACAGGGCTTCATGGCTACACCTTC
.,TRBJ1-2,TRBV10-3,.,CAITNRTSGGYTF,TGTGCCATCACCAATAGGACATCAGGCGGCTACACCTTC
few,TRBJ1-2,TRBV5-4,TRBD1,CASSSTGENYGYTF,TGTGCCAGCAGCTCGACAGGGGAGAACTATGGCTACACCTTC
few,TRBJ2-5,TRBV5-1,TRBD2,CASSIGLAGGREQETQYF,TGCGCCAGCAGCATCGGACTAGCGGGGGGCCGGGAACAAGAGACCCAGTACTTC
.,TRBJ1-1,TRBV2,.,CASCLNGATEAFF,TGTGCCAGCTGCTTGAATGGGGCCACTGAAGCTTTCTTT
.,TRBJ2-6,TRBV7-9,.,CAGESGANVLTF,TGTGCCGGAGAGTCCGGGGCCAACGTCCTGACTTTC
.,TRBJ2-7,TRBV30,.,CAWSQELGGEQYF,TGTGCCTGGAGTCAAGAGCTGGGGGGCGAGCAGTACTTC